Listed below are T cell receptor beta chains from one sample, sequenced in a study of blood T cell repertoires in COVID-19. Profiling relied on immunoSEQ multiplex PCR, and the TCRdb table lists in-frame clones only, not all of them. The table shows around 380,000 clones, with around 87% occurring only once. Source material: PBMCs or T cells enriched from blood (not recorded which). These TCRs come from a man younger than 40 who had recovered from COVID-19. Both conserved end residues are part of each CDR3. A D gene is named only where the DNA matches it firmly. Size tells how often a clone was seen (once, few, many) or the class of an expanded clone, and some rows leave it out.

d_gene,abundance,j_gene,v_gene,CDR3aa,CDR3nt
TRBD2,-,TRBJ2-3,TRBV7-9,CASSSTGEAGEVTQYF,TGTGCCAGCAGCTCCACCGGGGAAGCGGGGGAAGTTACGCAGTATTTT
TRBD1,once,TRBJ1-2,TRBV23-1,CASSQSRTGRRGYTF,TGCGCCAGCAGTCAATCCCGGACAGGGAGAAGAGGCTACACCTTC
TRBD2,-,TRBJ2-5,TRBV5-8,CASSIGTRNRETQYF,TGTGCCAGCAGCATCGGGACTAGGAATCGAGAGACCCAGTACTTC
-,-,TRBJ2-7,TRBV6-2/TRBV6-3,CASSYQDWSLEQYF,TGTGCCAGCAGTTACCAGGACTGGTCCCTCGAGCAGTACTTC
TRBD1,-,TRBJ2-1,TRBV5-8,CASSLGQGAFNEQFF,TGTGCCAGCAGCCTGGGACAGGGGGCGTTCAATGAGCAGTTCTTC
TRBD1,-,TRBJ1-1,TRBV27,CASSFQGANTEAFF,TGTGCCAGCAGTTTCCAGGGGGCAAACACTGAAGCTTTCTTT
-,-,TRBJ2-2,TRBV29-1,CSVRLANTGELFF,TGCAGCGTGCGACTAGCGAACACCGGGGAGCTGTTTTTT
TRBD1,-,TRBJ2-1,TRBV11-2,CASSPRQGAYNEQFF,TGTGCCAGCAGCCCCCGACAGGGGGCTTACAATGAGCAGTTCTTC
-,-,TRBJ1-3,TRBV27,CASSFARDSGNTIYF,TGTGCCAGCAGTTTCGCGAGAGACTCTGGAAACACCATATATTTT
-,once,TRBJ1-5,TRBV2,CASSEQGFNQPQHF,TGTGCCAGCAGTGAGCAGGGGTTCAATCAGCCCCAGCATTTT
-,once,TRBJ1-1,TRBV6-5,CASRAGNTEAFF,TGTGCCAGTCGGGCGGGGAACACTGAAGCTTTCTTT
TRBD2,few,TRBJ2-2,TRBV7-7,CASSSLLGAGVFTPGTGELFF,TGTGCCAGCAGCAGCCTTTTGGGAGCGGGGGTCTTTACCCCGGGAACCGGGGAGCTGTTTTTT
-,-,TRBJ1-6,TRBV5-4,CASSLQGSANSPLHF,TGTGCCAGCAGCTTACAGGGATCCGCAAATTCACCCCTCCACTTT
-,-,TRBJ1-1,TRBV7-2,CASSPSTGVYTEAFF,TGTGCCAGCAGCCCGTCGACAGGAGTATATACTGAAGCTTTCTTT
-,-,TRBJ1-2,TRBV3-1/TRBV3-2,CASSLRVGGYGYTF,TGTGCCAGCAGCCTGCGGGTCGGGGGCTATGGCTACACCTTC
-,-,TRBJ1-1,TRBV7-6,CASSLRGNTEAFF,TGTGCCAGCAGCTTAAGGGGGAATACTGAAGCTTTCTTT